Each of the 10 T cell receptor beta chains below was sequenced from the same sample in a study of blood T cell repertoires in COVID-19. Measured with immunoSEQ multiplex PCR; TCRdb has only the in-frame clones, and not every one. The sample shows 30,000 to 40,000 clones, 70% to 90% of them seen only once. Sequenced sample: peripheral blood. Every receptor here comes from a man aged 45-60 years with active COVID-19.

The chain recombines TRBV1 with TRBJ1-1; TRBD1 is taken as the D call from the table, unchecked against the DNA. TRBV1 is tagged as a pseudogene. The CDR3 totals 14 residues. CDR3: CTSSPGQGDTEAFF. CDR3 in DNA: TGCACCAGCAGCCCGGGACAGGGGGACACTGAAGCTTTCTTT.

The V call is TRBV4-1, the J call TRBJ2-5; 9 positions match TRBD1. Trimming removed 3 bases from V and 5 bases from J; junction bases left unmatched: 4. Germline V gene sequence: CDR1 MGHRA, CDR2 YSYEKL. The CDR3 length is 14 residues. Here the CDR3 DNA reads TGCGCCAGCAGCCAGGGACAGGGTTTGGAGACCCAGTACTTC. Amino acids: CASSQGQGLETQYF.

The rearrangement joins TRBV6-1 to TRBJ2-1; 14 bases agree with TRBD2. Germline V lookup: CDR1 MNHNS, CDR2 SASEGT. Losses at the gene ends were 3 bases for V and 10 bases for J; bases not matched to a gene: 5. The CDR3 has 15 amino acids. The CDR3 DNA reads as TGTGCCAGCAGTGAGACTAGCGGGGGGGGATGGGAGCAGTTCTTC. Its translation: CASSETSGGGWEQFF.

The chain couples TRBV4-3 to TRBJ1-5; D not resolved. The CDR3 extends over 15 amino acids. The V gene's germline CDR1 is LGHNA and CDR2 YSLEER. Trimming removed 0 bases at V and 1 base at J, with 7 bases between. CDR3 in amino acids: CASSQEFRSNQPQHF. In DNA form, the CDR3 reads TGCGCCAGCAGCCAAGAATTTAGAAGCAATCAGCCCCAGCATTTT.

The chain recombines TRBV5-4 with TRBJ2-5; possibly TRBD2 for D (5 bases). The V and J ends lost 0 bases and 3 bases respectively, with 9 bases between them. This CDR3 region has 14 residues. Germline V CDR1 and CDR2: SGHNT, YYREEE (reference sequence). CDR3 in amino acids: CASSLGGSKETQYF. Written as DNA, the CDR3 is TGTGCCAGCAGCTTGGGCGGGTCCAAAGAGACCCAGTACTTC. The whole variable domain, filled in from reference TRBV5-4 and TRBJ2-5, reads ETGVTQSPTHLIKTRGQQVTLRCSSQSGHNTVSWYQQALGQGPQFIFQYYREEENGRGNFPPRFSGLQFPNYSSELNVNALELDDSALYLCASSLGGSKETQYFGPGTRLLVL.

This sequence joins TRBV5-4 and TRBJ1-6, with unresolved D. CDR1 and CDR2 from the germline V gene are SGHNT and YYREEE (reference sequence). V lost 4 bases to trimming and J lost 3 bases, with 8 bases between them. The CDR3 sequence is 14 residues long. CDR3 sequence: CASSRDNYNSPLHF. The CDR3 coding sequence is TGTGCCAGCAGCCGAGACAACTATAATTCACCCCTCCACTTT.

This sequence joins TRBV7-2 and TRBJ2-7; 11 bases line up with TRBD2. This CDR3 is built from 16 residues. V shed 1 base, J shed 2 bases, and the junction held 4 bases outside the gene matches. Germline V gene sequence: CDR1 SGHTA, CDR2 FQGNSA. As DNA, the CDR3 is TGTGCCAGCAGCTTAGGACTAGCGGGGTCTACCTACGAGCAGTACTTC. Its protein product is CASSLGLAGSTYEQYF.

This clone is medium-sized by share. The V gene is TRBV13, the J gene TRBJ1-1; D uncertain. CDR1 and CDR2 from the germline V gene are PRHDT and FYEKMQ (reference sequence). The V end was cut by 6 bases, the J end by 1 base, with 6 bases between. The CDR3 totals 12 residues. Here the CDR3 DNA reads TGTGCCAGCAGGTACACGAACACTGAAGCTTTCTTT. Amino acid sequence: CASRYTNTEAFF. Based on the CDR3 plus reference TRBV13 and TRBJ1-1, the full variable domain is AAGVIQSPRHLIKEKRETATLKCYPIPRHDTVYWYQQGPGQDPQFLISFYEKMQSDKGSIPDRFSAQQFSDYHSELNMSSLELGDSALYFCASRYTNTEAFFGQGTRLTVV.

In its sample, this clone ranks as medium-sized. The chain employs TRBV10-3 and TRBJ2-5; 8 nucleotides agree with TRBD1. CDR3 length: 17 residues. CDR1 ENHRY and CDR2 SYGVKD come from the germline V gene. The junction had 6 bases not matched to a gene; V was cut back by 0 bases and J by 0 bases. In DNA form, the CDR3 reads TGTGCCATCAGTGAGTCTGTCCAGGGGGCTGACCAAGAGACCCAGTACTTC. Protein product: CAISESVQGADQETQYF.

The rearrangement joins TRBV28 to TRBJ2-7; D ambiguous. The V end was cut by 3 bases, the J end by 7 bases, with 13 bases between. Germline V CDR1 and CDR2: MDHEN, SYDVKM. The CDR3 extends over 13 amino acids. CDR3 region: CASSFESAREQYF. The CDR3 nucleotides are TGTGCCAGCAGTTTTGAGTCAGCGAGGGAGCAGTACTTC.